The entry below describes one T cell receptor (beta chain). In this sample, this clonotype turned up many times. Its cognate antigen has yet to be identified. No much larger clone is present one base from it, and per-base qualities are unavailable. The data belong to a study of regulatory T cells in long-lasting Graves disease (dated by TCRdb to the early 2020s). Regarding the complete study: In the newly diagnosed Graves' disease group, patients had been taking antithyroid drugs for less than 3 months. The study was registered as a clinical trial and conducted in China. A total of about 33 samples were covered by TCR sequencing, comprising around 13 persistent and some 20 newly diagnosed Graves' disease patients. Peripheral blood TCR sequencing and RNA sequencing compared persistent Graves' disease patients with newly diagnosed Graves' disease patients.

Findings and caveats that apply to the study as a whole: Peripheral blood alone was examined, since thyroid tissue, which constituted the primary lesion, could not be accessed. As a limitation, the authors acknowledged that the small sample size may reduce accuracy. Sequencing and analysis were restricted to the TCR beta chain. Preferential use of TRBV28, TRBJ1-2 and TRBJ2-5 was observed in persistent disease, whereas TRBV20-1 and TRBJ2-1 were favored in newly diagnosed disease. Compared with newly diagnosed patients, persistent Graves' disease patients had lower TCR Shannon entropy and fewer highly expanded clones, which suggests clonal expansion. A larger number of public clonotypes was shared among persistent patients (approximately 3,000) than among newly diagnosed patients (over 850).

The library was prepared using multiplex PCR. Sequencing used an Illumina HiSeq 4000. TCR beta libraries were built with iRepertoire HTBI primers and Arm-PCR amplification of CDR3 regions. PCR products were gel purified before sequencing. As for the original processing: Gene usage analysis of CDR3 amino acid clonotypes relied on the roughly 60 TRBV and around 13 TRBJ segments identified across samples. Filtered high-quality paired reads were merged into contigs using COPE and FqMerger. BLAST was used to align contigs to IMGT TRBV, TRBD and TRBJ reference genes, with CDR3 defined following IMGT. Any clonotype with a frequency above 0.1% was counted as a highly expanded clone. Shannon entropy served as the measure of repertoire diversity, while the Gini coefficient captured V-J evenness. Public clonotypes were defined as clonotypes shared by more than one individual. The public reads were run again by TCRdb, first through fastp at Q25 and then through MiXCR, and only productive beta chains were kept. Each CDR3 protein appears once, grouped with its most common genes and DNA. The V and J calls come from TCRdb's annotation, not from the publication. The sample yields 520,000 or so distinct CDR3 sequences; 12% were counted once. 8% to 10% of the sample is taken by the ten largest.

Interpreted using the paper, the time point label stands for: newly diagnosed GD, antithyroid drugs for less than 3 months. RNA was extracted from PBMCs in TRIzol for both TCR sequencing and RNA sequencing. The diagnosis of Graves' disease followed American Thyroid Association guidelines. The patients came from an endocrinology department in Xi'an, China. Each patient gave approximately 9.7 milliliters of peripheral blood, collected in an EDTA anticoagulant tube. Ficoll Paque Plus density gradient separation was used to isolate PBMCs, and no further T cell sorting was done. An Agilent 2100 Bioanalyzer and agarose gel were used to assess RNA quality, and a NanoDrop 2000 was used to measure RNA concentration. CDR1 and CDR2 were assigned from the germline V gene (reference sequence) as GTSNPN and SVGIG. Cut back by 3 bases and 4 bases, the V and J ends lie 19 bases apart. CDR3 length: 15 amino acids, cysteine to phenylalanine. The read is trimmed to its CDR3 DNA, 45 bases read in frame from base 1.

This sample also appeared in a second study, on T cells in Graves' hyperthyroidism and ophthalmopathy. As the second study states: A patient counted as having stable Graves' hyperthyroidism if no progression to ophthalmopathy occurred over 18 months of follow-up. Hyperthyroidism patients were aged 18 to 65 years and newly diagnosed, with disease duration of less than 2 months. Exclusion was applied to patients with uncontrolled infections, other autoimmune diseases, pregnancy or lactation. Clinical symptoms, serum thyroxine and TRAb, thyroid ultrasound, and orbital computed tomography formed the basis for the diagnoses. The first round of RT-PCR for the TCR CDR3 was performed with the HTBI primer set and the Qiagen OneStep RT-PCR kit. Most expanded thyroid clonotypes (frequency above 0.001) were also found in blood, which suggests that blood repertoires may mirror thyroid immune responses. In cross-validation, a model built on a 13 V-J signature told ophthalmopathy apart from stable hyperthyroidism with approximately 90% sensitivity and about 81% specificity, and in testing the same model reached 80%/75%. In validation, the model predicted progression to ophthalmopathy with 55% to 71% sensitivity and 72% to 75% specificity, a median of 6.5 months before onset. To identify distinguishing TCR V-J signatures, a discovery cohort of some 100 patients was used, comprising 43 with Graves' ophthalmopathy and 55 to 65 with stable Graves' hyperthyroidism. Whether ophthalmopathy could be predicted prospectively was tested in an independent validation cohort made up of 18 hyperthyroidism patients plus 17 patients who later progressed to ophthalmopathy. For training and testing, the 110 or so patients in the discovery cohort were randomly divided in a 7:3 ratio. In over five Graves' hyperthyroidism patients, the study also compared T-cell repertoires from thyroid tissue with T-cell repertoires from blood. After sampling, hyperthyroidism patients received methimazole starting at 30 mg daily, and ophthalmopathy patients received high-dose intravenous methylprednisolone. Libraries were constructed in a second round of multiplex PCR, after which size selection and purification were performed. Sequencing of the libraries was done on an Illumina HiSeq2000 using paired-end 100 bp reads. SOAPnuke was used to process the raw data, removing reads that contained adapters or uncalled bases, had a mean Phred below 15, or lacked an exact match to the constant primer or identifier. High-quality paired reads were merged with COPE v1.2.5, and unique nucleotide sequences were defined as clonotypes. MiTCR v1.1 was used to align the clonotypes against IMGT TRBV, TRBD and TRBJ reference segments. Only V-J combinations with frequency above 0.0001, covering 99% to 99.2% of repertoires, were analysed. The TCS score was defined as the ratio of F50 (clonal expansion) to E x V (chaos), calculated using BLOSUM62-based TCRdist between CDR3 peptides within each V-J. Welch's t-statistics and random forest reduced roughly 500 V-J features to about 12, which were used in a naive Bayes classifier (R e1071). No statistical method was used to fix the sample size in advance, and group allocation was not hidden from the investigators. TCR Vbeta CDR3 sequencing of some 140 peripheral blood samples (43 ophthalmopathy, 75 to 80 hyperthyroidism and 17 progressor patients) is reported in the paper.

The clonotype originates from a woman in her 30s with Graves disease. Donor details come from another sample of the same person, matched by shared clones. This sequence uses TRBV30 and TRBJ2-7; TRBD2 could be the D gene, as 6 bases match. The sequencing used peripheral blood mononuclear cells (PBMCs), collected at new diagnosis, from a patient treated with antithyroid drugs. The nucleotide sequence is given as TGTGCCTGGAGCATAGGGAGGACTACTACATACGAGCAGTACTTC. The encoded protein is CAWSIGRTTTYEQYF.